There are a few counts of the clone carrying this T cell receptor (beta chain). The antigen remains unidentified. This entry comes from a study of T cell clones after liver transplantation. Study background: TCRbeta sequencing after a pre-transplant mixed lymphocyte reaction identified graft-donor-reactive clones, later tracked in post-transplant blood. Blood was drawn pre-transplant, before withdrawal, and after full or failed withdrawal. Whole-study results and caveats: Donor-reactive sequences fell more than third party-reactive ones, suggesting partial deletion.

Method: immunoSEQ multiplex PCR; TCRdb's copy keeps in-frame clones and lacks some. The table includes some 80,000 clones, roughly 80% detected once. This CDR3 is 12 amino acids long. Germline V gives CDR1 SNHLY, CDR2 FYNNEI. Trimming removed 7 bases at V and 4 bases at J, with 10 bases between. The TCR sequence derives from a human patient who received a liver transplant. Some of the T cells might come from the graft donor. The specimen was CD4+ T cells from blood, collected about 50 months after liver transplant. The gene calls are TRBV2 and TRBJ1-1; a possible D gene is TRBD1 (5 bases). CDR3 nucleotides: TGTGCCAGCACCCAGGACACCACTGAAGCTTTCTTT. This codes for CASTQDTTEAFF.